The sequence of this T cell receptor beta chain was determined in a study of T cell changes during pregnancy in multiple sclerosis. The V gene's germline CDR1 is MGHRA and CDR2 YSYEKL. This CDR3 region has 16 residues. Germline trimming cut 0 bases from V and 9 bases from J; bases unmatched to any gene: 6. Sequencing used immunoSEQ multiplex PCR; TCRdb keeps in-frame clones, though not all of them. The sample shows 50,000 to 70,000 clones, roughly nine tenths of them seen only once. The rearrangement links TRBV4-1 to TRBJ2-1; 12 nucleotides align to TRBD1. Sequences were derived from CD8+ T cells from peripheral blood mononuclear cells, sampled before pregnancy. This sequence originates from a female donor with multiple sclerosis, enrolled in a pregnancy study. The CDR3 DNA reads TGCGCCAGCAGCCAAGATCCCGGGACAGGGGGCATTGAGCAGTTCTTC. This gives the protein CASSQDPGTGGIEQFF.